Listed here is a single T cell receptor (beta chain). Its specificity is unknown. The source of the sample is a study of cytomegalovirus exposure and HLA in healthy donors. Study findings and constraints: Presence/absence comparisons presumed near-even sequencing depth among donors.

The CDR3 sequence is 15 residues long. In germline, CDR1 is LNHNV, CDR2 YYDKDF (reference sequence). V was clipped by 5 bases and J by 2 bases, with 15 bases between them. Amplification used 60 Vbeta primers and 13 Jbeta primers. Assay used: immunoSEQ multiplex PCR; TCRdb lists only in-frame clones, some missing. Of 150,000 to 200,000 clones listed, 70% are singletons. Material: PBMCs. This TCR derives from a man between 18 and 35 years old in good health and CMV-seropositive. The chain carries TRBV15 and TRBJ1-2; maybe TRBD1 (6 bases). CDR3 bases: TGTGCCACCAGCGTTAACAGGGCCTCCAACTATGGCTACACCTTC. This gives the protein CATSVNRASNYGYTF.